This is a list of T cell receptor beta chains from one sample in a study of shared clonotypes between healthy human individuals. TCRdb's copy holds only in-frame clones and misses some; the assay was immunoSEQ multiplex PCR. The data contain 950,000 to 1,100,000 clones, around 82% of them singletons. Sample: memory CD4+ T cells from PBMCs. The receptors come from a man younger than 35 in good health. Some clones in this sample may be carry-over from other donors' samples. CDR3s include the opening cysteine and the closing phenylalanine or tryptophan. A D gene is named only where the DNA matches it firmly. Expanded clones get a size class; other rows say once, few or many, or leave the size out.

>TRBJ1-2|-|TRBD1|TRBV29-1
CSASGQGASNYGYTF
TGCAGCGCTTCGGGACAGGGGGCGTCTAACTATGGCTACACCTTC
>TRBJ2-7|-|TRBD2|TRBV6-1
CASTVTSGRSYEQYF
TGTGCCAGCACCGTAACTAGCGGGAGGAGCTACGAGCAGTACTTC
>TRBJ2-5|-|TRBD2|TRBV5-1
CASSGKTSGRGETQYF
TGCGCCAGCAGCGGAAAGACTAGCGGGAGGGGGGAGACCCAGTACTTC
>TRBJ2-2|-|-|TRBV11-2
CASSFRANTGELFF
TGTGCCAGCAGCTTTAGGGCAAACACCGGGGAGCTGTTTTTT
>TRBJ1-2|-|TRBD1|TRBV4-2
CASSPTWTGEEGYTF
TGTGCCAGCAGCCCAACCTGGACAGGGGAAGAGGGCTACACCTTC
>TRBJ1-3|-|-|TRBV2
CASSVSSGNTIYF
TGTGCCAGCAGTGTCAGCTCTGGAAACACCATATATTTT
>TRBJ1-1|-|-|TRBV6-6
CASSYRGGATEAFF
TGTGCCAGCAGTTACCGCGGGGGGGCCACTGAAGCTTTCTTT
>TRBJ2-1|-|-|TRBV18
CASSPRLVGIDEQFF
TGTGCCAGCTCACCACGTTTAGTGGGTATAGATGAGCAGTTCTTC
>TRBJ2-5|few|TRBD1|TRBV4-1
CASSPGQGVQETQYF
TGCGCCAGCAGCCCTGGACAGGGTGTACAAGAGACCCAGTACTTC
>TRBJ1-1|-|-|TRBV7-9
CASSPPSGPYNTEAFF
TGTGCCAGCAGCCCCCCTTCGGGACCCTATAACACTGAAGCTTTCTTT
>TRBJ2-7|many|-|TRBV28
CASSFLAAGYEQYF
TGTGCCAGCAGTTTTTTGGCGGCGGGATACGAGCAGTACTTC
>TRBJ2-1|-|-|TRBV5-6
CASSLNTNEQFF
TGTGCCAGCAGCTTAAACACCAATGAGCAGTTCTTC
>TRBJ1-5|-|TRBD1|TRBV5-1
CASSLYGTGMGQPQHF
TGCGCCAGCAGCTTGTATGGGACAGGGATGGGTCAGCCCCAGCATTTT